This is a list of T cell receptor beta chains from one sample in a study of blood T cell repertoires in COVID-19. Repertoires were generated with immunoSEQ multiplex PCR, while TCRdb's copy carries only in-frame clones and drops some. The sample contains about 350,000 clones, more than 70% of which appear only once. The specimen was PBMCs or T cells enriched from blood (not recorded which). All receptors come from a woman aged 25 to 45 who had been exposed to COVID-19. Each CDR3 is given with its conserved first and last residue. D genes are given only for firm matches. Some rows have no size entry. The others give once, few or many, or a class for an expanded clone.

size: NA
V: TRBV10-3
length: 16
D: TRBD1
J: TRBJ2-1
CDR3: CAIQSRDRGRGNEQFF
DNA: TGTGCCATCCAGTCCAGGGACAGGGGGCGCGGGAATGAGCAGTTCTTC

size: few
V: TRBV15
length: 18
D: NA
J: TRBJ2-7
CDR3: CATSRDVPTGKRTYEQYF
DNA: TGTGCCACCAGCAGAGATGTCCCAACAGGGAAGAGAACCTACGAGCAGTACTTC

size: NA
V: TRBV6-2/TRBV6-3
length: 12
D: NA
J: TRBJ2-1
CDR3: CASSPPAIEQFF
DNA: TGTGCCAGCAGCCCCCCAGCGATTGAGCAGTTCTTC

size: NA
V: TRBV5-6
length: 16
D: NA
J: TRBJ1-6
CDR3: CASSLITGTLNSPLHF
DNA: TGTGCCAGCAGCTTGATAACAGGGACCTTAAATTCACCCCTCCACTTT

size: NA
V: TRBV12-5
length: 16
D: TRBD1
J: TRBJ1-1
CDR3: CASGLGQGVGNTEAFF
DNA: TGTGCTAGTGGTTTGGGGCAGGGGGTGGGTAACACTGAAGCTTTCTTT

size: NA
V: TRBV9
length: 19
D: TRBD1
J: TRBJ2-3
CDR3: CASSSTPPRDRGSTDTQYF
DNA: TGTGCCAGCAGCTCAACCCCCCCCAGGGACAGGGGTAGCACAGATACGCAGTATTTT

size: NA
V: TRBV6-5
length: 15
D: TRBD1
J: TRBJ2-2
CDR3: CASSKDRDRSGELFF
DNA: TGTGCCAGCAGCAAAGACAGGGATCGGTCCGGGGAGCTGTTTTTT

size: NA
V: TRBV30
length: 13
D: NA
J: TRBJ2-2
CDR3: CAWKLGGWGELFF
DNA: TGTGCCTGGAAACTAGGAGGTTGGGGGGAGCTGTTTTTT

size: NA
V: TRBV10-3
length: 15
D: NA
J: TRBJ2-7
CDR3: CAISRVMPNSYEQYF
DNA: TGTGCCATCAGTCGAGTGATGCCCAACTCCTACGAGCAGTACTTC

size: NA
V: TRBV29-1
length: 13
D: TRBD1
J: TRBJ2-7
CDR3: CSVEQDRGREQYF
DNA: TGCAGCGTTGAACAGGACAGGGGTCGTGAGCAGTACTTC

size: NA
V: TRBV6-5
length: 14
D: NA
J: TRBJ1-5
CDR3: CASSSWGTNQPQHF
DNA: TGTGCCAGCAGTTCCTGGGGCACAAATCAGCCCCAGCATTTT

size: few
V: TRBV27
length: 13
D: NA
J: TRBJ2-7
CDR3: CASSPTRAYEQYF
DNA: TGTGCCAGCAGTCCCACCCGGGCCTACGAGCAGTACTTC

size: NA
V: TRBV5-4
length: 15
D: NA
J: TRBJ1-3
CDR3: CASSSNRAPGNTIYF
DNA: TGTGCCAGCAGCTCGAACAGGGCTCCGGGAAACACCATATATTTT

size: NA
V: TRBV28
length: 12
D: NA
J: TRBJ1-1
CDR3: CASSLANTEAFF
DNA: TGTGCCAGCTCCCTGGCGAACACTGAAGCTTTCTTT

size: NA
V: TRBV28
length: 16
D: TRBD1
J: TRBJ1-5
CDR3: CASSPAGQAGNQPQHF
DNA: TGTGCCAGCAGTCCAGCCGGACAGGCCGGCAATCAGCCCCAGCATTTT

size: NA
V: TRBV18
length: 14
D: TRBD1
J: TRBJ1-2
CDR3: CASSSDRGSGGYTF
DNA: TGTGCCAGCTCATCGGACAGGGGGTCAGGTGGCTACACCTTC

size: NA
V: TRBV7-8
length: 15
D: NA
J: TRBJ1-3
CDR3: CASSLEAGSGHTIYF
DNA: TGTGCCAGCAGCTTAGAGGCAGGGTCCGGCCACACCATATATTTT

size: NA
V: TRBV7-8
length: 13
D: NA
J: TRBJ1-2
CDR3: CASSSGGWRGYTF
DNA: TGTGCCAGCAGCTCGGGGGGGTGGCGTGGCTACACCTTC

size: NA
V: TRBV9
length: 14
D: NA
J: TRBJ1-5
CDR3: CASSVSPNNQPQHF
DNA: TGTGCCAGCAGCGTATCTCCTAACAATCAGCCCCAGCATTTT

size: NA
V: TRBV6-4
length: 16
D: NA
J: TRBJ2-3
CDR3: CASSEYHGDIPDTQYF
DNA: TGTGCCAGCAGTGAATACCACGGCGACATCCCAGATACGCAGTATTTT

size: once
V: TRBV3-1/TRBV3-2
length: 15
D: TRBD2
J: TRBJ2-1
CDR3: CASSKLAGVSDEQFF
DNA: TGTGCCAGCAGCAAACTAGCGGGAGTCAGCGATGAGCAGTTCTTC

size: NA
V: TRBV11-2
length: 15
D: TRBD2
J: TRBJ2-1
CDR3: CASSFSSGIGYEQFF
DNA: TGTGCCAGCAGCTTTTCTAGCGGGATTGGCTATGAGCAGTTCTTC

size: NA
V: TRBV19
length: 13
D: NA
J: TRBJ1-1
CDR3: CASSAARNTEAFF
DNA: TGTGCCAGTAGTGCCGCGAGGAACACTGAAGCTTTCTTT

size: NA
V: TRBV19
length: 14
D: NA
J: TRBJ1-1
CDR3: CASSNREMNTEAFF
DNA: TGTGCCAGTAGTAATCGAGAAATGAACACTGAAGCTTTCTTT

size: NA
V: TRBV5-1
length: 13
D: TRBD1
J: TRBJ1-2
CDR3: CASSYDRGYGYTF
DNA: TGCGCCAGCAGCTACGACAGGGGCTATGGCTACACCTTC

size: NA
V: TRBV5-4
length: 13
D: TRBD1
J: TRBJ1-2
CDR3: CASSLEQGRGYTF
DNA: TGTGCCAGCAGCTTGGAACAGGGGCGTGGCTACACCTTC

size: NA
V: TRBV19
length: 15
D: TRBD1
J: TRBJ1-5
CDR3: CASSRDRGPDQPQHF
DNA: TGTGCCAGTAGTCGGGACAGGGGGCCGGATCAGCCCCAGCATTTT

size: NA
V: TRBV5-1
length: 13
D: TRBD1
J: TRBJ1-1
CDR3: CASSHRGNTEAFF
DNA: TGCGCCAGCAGCCACAGGGGGAACACTGAAGCTTTCTTT

size: NA
V: TRBV18
length: 16
D: NA
J: TRBJ2-2
CDR3: CASSPLAGTNTGELFF
DNA: TGTGCCAGCTCACCCCTGGCGGGAACGAACACCGGGGAGCTGTTTTTT

size: NA
V: TRBV15
length: 18
D: TRBD2
J: TRBJ2-1
CDR3: CATSRAQLAGGLRNEQFF
DNA: TGTGCCACCAGCAGGGCACAGCTAGCGGGAGGGCTCCGGAATGAGCAGTTCTTC

size: NA
V: TRBV19
length: 13
D: NA
J: TRBJ2-2
CDR3: CASSSRVFGELFF
DNA: TGTGCCAGTAGTTCCAGGGTGTTCGGGGAGCTGTTTTTT

size: NA
V: TRBV7-8
length: 13
D: NA
J: TRBJ2-7
CDR3: CASSLSRTYEQYF
DNA: TGTGCCAGCAGCTTGTCCAGGACCTACGAGCAGTACTTC

size: NA
V: TRBV12-3/TRBV12-4
length: 13
D: TRBD1
J: TRBJ2-7
CDR3: CASSFGTEYEQYF
DNA: TGTGCCAGCAGTTTCGGGACAGAATACGAGCAGTACTTC

size: NA
V: TRBV28
length: 15
D: TRBD2
J: TRBJ2-7
CDR3: CASSPAWEGSYEQYF
DNA: TGTGCCAGCAGCCCCGCTTGGGAGGGTTCCTACGAGCAGTACTTC

size: NA
V: TRBV27
length: 14
D: NA
J: TRBJ2-7
CDR3: CASSPSGYTYEQYF
DNA: TGTGCCAGCAGCCCCAGCGGTTATACCTACGAGCAGTACTTC

size: NA
V: TRBV30
length: 17
D: TRBD2
J: TRBJ2-3
CDR3: CAWSATRTSGRTDTQYF
DNA: TGTGCCTGGAGTGCAACCCGGACTAGCGGGAGAACAGATACGCAGTATTTT

size: NA
V: TRBV25-1
length: 16
D: TRBD2
J: TRBJ2-1
CDR3: CASTDARREVYNEQFF
DNA: TGTGCCAGCACCGACGCCAGGCGGGAGGTCTACAATGAGCAGTTCTTC

size: NA
V: TRBV9
length: 16
D: TRBD2
J: TRBJ2-7
CDR3: CASSVGGLAGYYEQYF
DNA: TGTGCCAGCAGCGTAGGGGGGCTAGCGGGGTACTACGAGCAGTACTTC

size: NA
V: TRBV28
length: 13
D: NA
J: TRBJ1-2
CDR3: CASSSQTGYGYTF
DNA: TGTGCCAGCAGTTCCCAGACAGGCTATGGCTACACCTTC

size: NA
V: TRBV7-3
length: 17
D: TRBD2
J: TRBJ2-2
CDR3: CASSLDGLAGVSGELFF
DNA: TGTGCCAGCAGCTTAGACGGTCTAGCGGGAGTCTCCGGGGAGCTGTTTTTT

size: NA
V: TRBV9
length: 16
D: TRBD1
J: TRBJ2-1
CDR3: CASSRWDSPLAGEQFF
DNA: TGTGCCAGCAGCCGGTGGGACAGCCCTCTCGCCGGGGAGCAGTTCTTC

size: NA
V: TRBV7-9
length: 14
D: NA
J: TRBJ1-1
CDR3: CASSPQGPNTEAFF
DNA: TGTGCCAGCAGCCCGCAGGGTCCAAACACTGAAGCTTTCTTT

size: NA
V: TRBV5-4
length: 18
D: TRBD1
J: TRBJ1-6
CDR3: CATRGGTATSLLNSPLHF
DNA: TGTGCCACCCGAGGGGGGACAGCGACGAGCTTGCTTAATTCACCCCTCCACTTT

size: NA
V: TRBV6-5
length: 14
D: TRBD1
J: TRBJ2-1
CDR3: CASSPQGPYNEQFF
DNA: TGTGCCAGCAGTCCACAGGGGCCCTACAATGAGCAGTTCTTC

size: NA
V: TRBV28
length: 14
D: TRBD1
J: TRBJ1-1
CDR3: CASSPRGLNTEAFF
DNA: TGTGCCAGCAGCCCCAGGGGGTTGAACACTGAAGCTTTCTTT

size: NA
V: TRBV29-1
length: 13
D: NA
J: TRBJ2-5
CDR3: CSVEGGDQETQYF
DNA: TGCAGCGTTGAGGGCGGGGATCAAGAGACCCAGTACTTC

size: NA
V: TRBV6-6
length: 16
D: NA
J: TRBJ2-7
CDR3: CASSRKLRDTLYEQYF
DNA: TGTGCCAGCAGTCGAAAGCTCCGGGACACCCTGTACGAGCAGTACTTC

size: NA
V: TRBV28
length: 17
D: TRBD1
J: TRBJ2-6
CDR3: CASSNGTGLSGANVLTF
DNA: TGTGCCAGCAGTAACGGGACAGGACTCTCTGGGGCCAACGTCCTGACTTTC

size: few
V: TRBV11-3
length: 11
D: NA
J: TRBJ2-5
CDR3: CASSLVRTQYF
DNA: TGTGCCAGCAGCTTAGTTAGGACCCAGTACTTC

size: NA
V: TRBV2
length: 15
D: TRBD1
J: TRBJ1-6
CDR3: CASSPLGQENSPLHF
DNA: TGTGCCAGCAGCCCATTGGGACAGGAGAATTCACCCCTCCACTTT